Described below is a single TCR beta chain sequence and its context. These data come from a study of cytomegalovirus exposure and HLA in healthy donors. CDR1 and CDR2 from the germline V gene are ENHRY and SYGVKD. This CDR3 is built from 16 residues. The ends lost 4 bases at V and 1 base at J; junction bases unmatched: 5. Method: immunoSEQ multiplex PCR; TCRdb's copy keeps in-frame clones and lacks some. This table holds about 160,000 clones, approximately 89% found once. Material: PBMCs. This clonotype originated in a man aged 18 to 29 in good health and CMV-seropositive. The gene calls are TRBV10-3 and TRBJ1-5; 9 bases are a match to TRBD1. CDR3 loop: CAISAGTGTSNQPQHF. The CDR3 DNA sequence: TGTGCCATCAGTGCGGGGACAGGGACGAGCAATCAGCCCCAGCATTTT.